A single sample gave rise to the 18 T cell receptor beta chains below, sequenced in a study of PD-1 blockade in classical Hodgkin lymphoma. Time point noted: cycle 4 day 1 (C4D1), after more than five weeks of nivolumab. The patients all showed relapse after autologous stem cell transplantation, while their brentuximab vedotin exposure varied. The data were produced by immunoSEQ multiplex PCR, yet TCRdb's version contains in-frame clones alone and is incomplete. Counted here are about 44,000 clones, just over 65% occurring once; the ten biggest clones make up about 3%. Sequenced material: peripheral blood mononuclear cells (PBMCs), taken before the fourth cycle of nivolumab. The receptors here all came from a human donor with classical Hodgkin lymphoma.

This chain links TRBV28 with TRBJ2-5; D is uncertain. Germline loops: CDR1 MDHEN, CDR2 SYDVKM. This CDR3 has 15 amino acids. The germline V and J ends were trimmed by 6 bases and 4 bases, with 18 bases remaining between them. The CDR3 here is CASSPRVPWRETQYF. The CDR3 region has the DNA TGTGCCAGCAGCCCACGTGTTCCCTGGCGAGAGACCCAGTACTTC.

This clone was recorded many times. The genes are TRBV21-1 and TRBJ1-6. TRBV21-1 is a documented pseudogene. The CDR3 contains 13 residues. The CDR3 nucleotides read TGTGCCAGCGCCTGGCCAGAGAATTCACCCCTCCACTTT. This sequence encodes CASAWPENSPLHF.

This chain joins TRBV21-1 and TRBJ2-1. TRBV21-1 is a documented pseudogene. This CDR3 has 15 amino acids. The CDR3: CASSNLSRGPDEQFF. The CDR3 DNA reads TGTGCCAGCAGTAATCTATCGAGGGGCCCCGATGAGCAGTTCTTC.

The CDR3 reads CASRGNTQYF. CDR3 bases: TGTGCCAGCAGGGGGAATACGCAGTATTTT. This rearrangement joins TRBV6-1 to TRBJ2-3; D is undetermined. This CDR3 has 10 amino acids. CDR1 is MNHNS and CDR2 is SASEGT in the germline V gene. V was cut by 6 bases and J by 7 bases, with 5 bases left in between.

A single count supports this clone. DNA of the CDR3: TGTGCCAGCAGTTACTCGATTGGAGGAGATACGCAGTATTTT. This gives the protein CASSYSIGGDTQYF. The chain has TRBV6-5 and TRBJ2-3; D may be TRBD2 (5 bases). V dropped 0 bases and J dropped 5 bases, with 9 bases sitting between them. This CDR3 contains 14 residues. CDR1 is MNHEY and CDR2 is SVGAGI in the germline V gene.

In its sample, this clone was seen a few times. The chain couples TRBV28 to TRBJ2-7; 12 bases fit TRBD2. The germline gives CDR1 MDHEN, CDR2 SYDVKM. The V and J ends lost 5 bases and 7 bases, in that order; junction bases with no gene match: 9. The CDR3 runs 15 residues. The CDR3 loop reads CASSPQTSGRFEQYF. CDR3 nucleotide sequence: TGTGCCAGCAGTCCCCAGACTAGCGGGAGATTTGAGCAGTACTTC.

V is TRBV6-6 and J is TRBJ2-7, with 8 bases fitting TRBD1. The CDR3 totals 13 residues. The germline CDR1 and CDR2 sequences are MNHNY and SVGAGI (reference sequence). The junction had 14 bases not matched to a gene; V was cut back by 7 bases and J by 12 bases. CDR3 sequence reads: CASTDKKRDRRYF. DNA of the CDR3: TGTGCCAGCACCGACAAAAAACGGGACAGGAGGTACTTC.

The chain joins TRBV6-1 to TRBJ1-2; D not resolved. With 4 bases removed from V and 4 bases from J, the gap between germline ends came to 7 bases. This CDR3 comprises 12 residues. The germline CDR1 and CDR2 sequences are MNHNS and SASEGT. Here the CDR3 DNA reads TGTGCCAGCAGTGCGGGCCGCTATGGCTACACCTTC. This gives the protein CASSAGRYGYTF.

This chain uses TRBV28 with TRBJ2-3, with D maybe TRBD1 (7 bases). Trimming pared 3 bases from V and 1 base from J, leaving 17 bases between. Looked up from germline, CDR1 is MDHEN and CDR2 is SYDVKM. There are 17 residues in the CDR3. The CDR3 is CASSFRRGLPGTDTQYF. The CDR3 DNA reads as TGTGCCAGCAGTTTTCGGAGGGGGCTGCCGGGCACAGATACGCAGTATTTT.

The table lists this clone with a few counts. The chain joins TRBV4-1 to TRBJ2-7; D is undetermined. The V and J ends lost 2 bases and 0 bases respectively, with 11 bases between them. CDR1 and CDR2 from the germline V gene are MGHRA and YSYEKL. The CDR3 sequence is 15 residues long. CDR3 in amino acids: CASSQLNGNSYEQYF. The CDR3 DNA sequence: TGCGCCAGCAGCCAACTGAACGGCAACTCCTACGAGCAGTACTTC.

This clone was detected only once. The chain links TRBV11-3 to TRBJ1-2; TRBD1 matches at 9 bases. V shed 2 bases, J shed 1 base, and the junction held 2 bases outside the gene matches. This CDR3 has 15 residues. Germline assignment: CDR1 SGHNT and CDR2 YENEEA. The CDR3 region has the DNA TGTGCCAGCAGCTTAATGGGACAGGGTAACTATGGCTACACCTTC. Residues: CASSLMGQGNYGYTF.

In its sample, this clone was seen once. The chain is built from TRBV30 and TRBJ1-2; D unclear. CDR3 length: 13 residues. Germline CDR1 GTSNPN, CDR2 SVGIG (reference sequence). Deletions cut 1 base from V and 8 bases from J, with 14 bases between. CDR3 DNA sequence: TGTGCCTGGAGTGAGGGTCTCGCCGGGGGCTACACCTTC. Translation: CAWSEGLAGGYTF. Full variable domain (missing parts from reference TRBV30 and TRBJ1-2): SQTIHQWPATLVQPVGSPLSLECTVEGTSNPNLYWYRQAAGRGLQLLFYSVGIGQISSEVPQNLSASRPQDRQFILSSKKLLLSDSGFYLCAWSEGLAGGYTFGSGTRLTVV.

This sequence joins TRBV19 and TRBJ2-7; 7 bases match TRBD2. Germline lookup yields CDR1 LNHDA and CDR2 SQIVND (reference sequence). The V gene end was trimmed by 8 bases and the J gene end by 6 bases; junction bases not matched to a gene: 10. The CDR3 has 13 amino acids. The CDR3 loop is CASSSGDYTEQYF. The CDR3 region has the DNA TGTGCCAGTTCCTCGGGGGACTACACCGAGCAGTACTTC.

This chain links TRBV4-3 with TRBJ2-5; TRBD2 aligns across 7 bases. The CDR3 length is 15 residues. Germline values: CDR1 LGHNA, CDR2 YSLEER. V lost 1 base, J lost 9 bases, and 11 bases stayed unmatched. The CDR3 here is CASSQASGNKSPQYF. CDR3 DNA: TGCGCCAGCAGCCAAGCTAGCGGAAATAAGAGCCCCCAGTACTTC.

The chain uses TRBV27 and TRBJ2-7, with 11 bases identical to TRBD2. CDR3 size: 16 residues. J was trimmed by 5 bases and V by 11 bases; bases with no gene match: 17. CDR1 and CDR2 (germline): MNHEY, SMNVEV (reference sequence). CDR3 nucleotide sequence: TGTGCCGGAACTCCTACTAGCGGGAGTAGGTACCACGAGCAGTACTTC. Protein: CAGTPTSGSRYHEQYF.

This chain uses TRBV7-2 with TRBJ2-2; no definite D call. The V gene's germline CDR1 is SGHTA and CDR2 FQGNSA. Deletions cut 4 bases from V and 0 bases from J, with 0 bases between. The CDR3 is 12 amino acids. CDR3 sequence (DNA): TGTGCCAGCAGCTCGAACACCGGGGAGCTGTTTTTT. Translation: CASSSNTGELFF. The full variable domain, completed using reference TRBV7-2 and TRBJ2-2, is GAGVSQSPSNKVTEKGKDVELRCDPISGHTALYWYRQSLGQGLEFLIYFQGNSAPDKSGLPSDRFSAERTGGSVSTLTIQRTQQEDSAVYLCASSSNTGELFFGEGSRLTVL.

The CDR3 loop reads CASSYIDRGSYNEQFF. The CDR3 DNA is TGTGCCAGCAGTTACATTGACAGGGGTTCCTACAATGAGCAGTTCTTC. This chain links TRBV6-5 with TRBJ2-1; the match to TRBD1 covers 8 bases. The CDR3 extends over 16 amino acids. V was pared by 2 bases and J by 1 base, with 4 bases of the junction left unmatched. CDR1 and CDR2 from the germline V gene are MNHEY and SVGAGI.

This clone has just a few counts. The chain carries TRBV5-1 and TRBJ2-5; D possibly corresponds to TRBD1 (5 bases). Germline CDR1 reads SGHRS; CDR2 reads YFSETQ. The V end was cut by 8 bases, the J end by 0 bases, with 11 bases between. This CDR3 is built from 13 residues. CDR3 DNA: TGCGCCAGTTCCTCGGACAACCAAGAGACCCAGTACTTC. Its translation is CASSSDNQETQYF.